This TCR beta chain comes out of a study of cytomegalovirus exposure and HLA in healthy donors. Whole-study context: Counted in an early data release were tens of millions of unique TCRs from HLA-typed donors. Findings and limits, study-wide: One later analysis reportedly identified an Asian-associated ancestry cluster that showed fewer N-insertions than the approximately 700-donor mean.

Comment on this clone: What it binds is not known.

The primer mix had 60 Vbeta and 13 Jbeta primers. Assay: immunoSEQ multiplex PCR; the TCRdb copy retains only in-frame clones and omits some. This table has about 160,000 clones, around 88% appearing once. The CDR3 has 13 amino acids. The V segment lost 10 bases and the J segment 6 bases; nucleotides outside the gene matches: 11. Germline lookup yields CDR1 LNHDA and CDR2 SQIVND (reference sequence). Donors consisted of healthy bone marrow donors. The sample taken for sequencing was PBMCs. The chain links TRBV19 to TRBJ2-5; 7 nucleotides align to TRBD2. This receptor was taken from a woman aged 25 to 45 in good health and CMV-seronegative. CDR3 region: CATGGSGVQTQYF. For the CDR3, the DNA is TGTGCCACCGGCGGGAGTGGAGTGCAGACCCAGTACTTC.